This T cell receptor (beta chain) was identified in a study of T-cell memory formation after mild COVID-19. General study points: Chiefly within CM and EM were the contracting CD4+ clones; CD8+ ones were within EMRA. What remained unconfirmed was the SARS-CoV-2 specificity of second-wave clones peaking on day 37.

TCRdb recomputed calls from the 5' RACE reads with MiXCR, one row per CDR3 protein. The sample lists 55,000 to 70,000 distinct CDR3 sequences, 28% occurring once. With 3 bases clipped from V and 2 bases from J, the junction kept 3 bases outside the gene matches. The CDR3 runs to 15 residues. The germline gives CDR1 SGHTA, CDR2 FQGTGA. Remarks on this clonotype: Its specificity is not known.

The receptor was isolated from a man younger than 30 who had mild COVID-19 (a few samples of this study predate the infection). Cell type and time point are not known. The sequenced material came from PBMCs or a T cell subset sorted from them (not recorded which). The V gene is TRBV7-3, the J gene TRBJ2-1; TRBD2 matches 8 bases. CDR3 bases: TGTGCCAGCAGCTTGCGGGGGGCCGCCTACAATGAGCAGTTCTTC. Encoded protein: CASSLRGAAYNEQFF.